This passage covers 9 T cell receptor beta chains from one sample sequenced in a study of T cell repertoires in cytomegalovirus infection. MiXCR, run by TCRdb on the reads, gives a single entry per CDR3 protein. This sample yields 310,000 or so distinct CDR3 sequences, of which roughly 25% are seen a single time; about 15% belongs to the top ten. Sequenced sample: PBMCs. These receptors were collected from a human donor in good health (CMV status not recorded). Some clones in this sample may be carry-over from other donors' samples.

This chain connects TRBV4-1 to TRBJ2-1; perhaps TRBD2 as D (5 bases). The CDR3 has 13 amino acids. Deletions cut 4 bases from V and 12 bases from J, with 16 bases between. Looked up from germline, CDR1 is MGHRA and CDR2 is YSYEKL. The CDR3 bases are TGCGCCAGCAGCCGCGAAACGGAGAGGGCGCAGTTCTTC. Protein product: CASSRETERAQFF.

This clonotype was observed many times. The chain joins TRBV7-2 to TRBJ2-1, with a possible D match to TRBD1 (8 bases). CDR3 length: 16 residues. CDR1 is SGHTA and CDR2 is FQGNSA in the germline V gene. Between the trimmed V and J ends, which lost 5 bases and 7 bases, there was a span of 21 bases. DNA for the CDR3: TGTGCCAGCAGCCCCCAGGGGGCGGGAGCTATTAATGAGCAGTTCTTC. It codes for CASSPQGAGAINEQFF.

The rearrangement uses TRBV7-2 and TRBJ2-3, with 14 bases matching TRBD2. The J segment lost 6 bases and the V segment lost 6 bases, leaving 5 bases of the junction unmatched. Germline CDR1 SGHTA, CDR2 FQGNSA. The CDR3 is made up of 15 amino acids. The CDR3 sequence: CASRETSGGGDTQYF. CDR3 DNA: TGTGCCAGCAGGGAGACTAGCGGGGGGGGGGATACGCAGTATTTT.

The rearrangement uses TRBV6-2 or TRBV6-3 and TRBJ2-7, with D unclear. This CDR3 spans 10 amino acids. The V gene's germline CDR1 is MNHEY and CDR2 SVGEGT. The germline V and J ends were trimmed by 9 bases and 9 bases, with 12 bases remaining between them. The DNA of the CDR3 is TGTGCCAGTGGTTCTGGGGTGCAGTACTTC. Amino acid sequence: CASGSGVQYF.

This clonotype was counted many times. This chain links TRBV7-2 with TRBJ1-3; no definite D call. Deletions cut 3 bases from V and 0 bases from J, with 9 bases between. Per the germline V gene, CDR1 is SGHTA and CDR2 is FQGNSA. The CDR3 is made up of 15 amino acids. The CDR3 protein is CASSFSAFSGNTIYF. The CDR3 nucleotides read TGTGCCAGCAGCTTCTCGGCGTTCTCTGGAAACACCATATATTTT.

The chain has TRBV28 and TRBJ1-2, with D perhaps TRBD1 (5 bases). The CDR3 runs to 12 residues. The germline V gene encodes CDR1 MDHEN and CDR2 SYDVKM. V lost 8 bases, J lost 4 bases, and 11 bases lay in between. The CDR3 loop is CASQAGVYGYTF. Written as DNA, the CDR3 is TGTGCCAGCCAGGCGGGGGTCTATGGCTACACCTTC.

The chain joins TRBV29-1 to TRBJ2-5; D possibly matches TRBD1 or TRBD2 (5 bases each). Germline assignment: CDR1 SQVTM and CDR2 ANQGSEA. Trimming left V 4 bases short and J 0 bases short, with 12 bases between. CDR3 length: 14 amino acids. In DNA form, the CDR3 reads TGCAGCGTTGCAGGGACGTCCTACCAAGAGACCCAGTACTTC. Translation gives CSVAGTSYQETQYF.

This clonotype is a singleton in its sample. The gene calls are TRBV7-2 and TRBJ2-6, with 10 bases matching TRBD2. V shed 5 bases, J shed 0 bases, and the junction held 13 bases outside the gene matches. This CDR3 comprises 20 residues. Germline V CDR1 and CDR2: SGHTA, FQGNSA. CDR3 DNA: TGTGCCAGCAGCCCCCAATTAAGTAGCGGGAGGAGCTCTGGGGCCAACGTCCTGACTTTC. Amino acids: CASSPQLSSGRSSGANVLTF.

This clonotype was seen a handful of times. The CDR3 sequence: CASSQLTGTNEKLFF. CDR3 bases: TGTGCCAGCAGCCAACTGACAGGGACTAATGAAAAACTGTTTTTT. This sequence joins TRBV14 and TRBJ1-4; TRBD1 agrees at 7 bases. This CDR3 spans 15 amino acids. In germline, CDR1 is SGHDN, CDR2 FVKESK. V shed 2 bases and J 2 bases; nucleotides not matched to a gene: 2.